Below are 18 T cell receptor beta chains sequenced from a single sample in a study of cytomegalovirus exposure and HLA in healthy donors. PCR amplification relied on 60 Vbeta primers (plus 13 Jbeta primers). Some clones are missing from TCRdb's copy, which holds only in-frame ones; the method was immunoSEQ multiplex PCR. The sample has 55,000 to 80,000 clones; approximately 67% are singletons. Material for sequencing was PBMCs. The receptors were gathered from a woman aged 25-40 years in good health and CMV-seronegative.

In DNA form, the CDR3 reads TGTGCCAGCAGCGAAGGCAACAGGGGGCGCGGGGAGACCCAGTACTTC. Translated: CASSEGNRGRGETQYF. The rearrangement links TRBV9 to TRBJ2-5; TRBD1 matches 9 bases. The V gene end was trimmed by 3 bases and the J gene end by 5 bases; junction bases not matched to a gene: 11. The germline gives CDR1 SGDLS, CDR2 YYNGEE. This CDR3 has 16 residues.

About this clone itself: The limits of the CDR3 on the DNA are not certain, so only TCRdb's listed CDR3 is given. The J gene is TRBJ1-5, the V gene TRBV6-1. With termini counted, the CDR3 has 14 amino acids. Germline values: CDR1 MNHNS, CDR2 SASEGT. CDR3 residues: CASSSSRGNQPQHF.

This clone has only a few counts. The chain is built from TRBV9 and TRBJ2-1, with 7 nucleotides matching TRBD1. CDR3 length: 15 amino acids. CDR1 and CDR2 from the germline V gene are SGDLS and YYNGEE. After removal of 3 bases from V and 0 bases from J, the junction contained 3 bases not matched to a gene. The DNA of the CDR3 is TGTGCCAGCAGCGGAGGGACAGACTCCTACAATGAGCAGTTCTTC. It specifies CASSGGTDSYNEQFF.

The rearrangement joins TRBV6-6 to TRBJ1-1; D is unresolved. CDR1 MNHNY and CDR2 SVGAGI come from the germline V gene (reference sequence). This CDR3 has 12 residues. The V end was cut by 5 bases, the J end by 8 bases, with 12 bases between. This chain's CDR3 is CASSTLEGEAFF. In DNA form, the CDR3 reads TGTGCCAGCAGTACCCTTGAGGGAGAAGCTTTCTTT.

V and J are TRBV7-9 and TRBJ1-4; 11 nucleotides align to TRBD1. V lost 4 bases and J lost 7; bases outside the gene matches: 14. In germline, CDR1 is SEHNR, CDR2 FQNEAQ (reference sequence). The CDR3 spans 18 residues. CDR3 sequence: CASSSPPGQGGSGEKLFF. Here the CDR3 DNA reads TGTGCCAGCAGCTCCCCACCGGGACAGGGGGGTTCAGGTGAAAAACTGTTTTTT.

The J gene is TRBJ1-5, the V gene TRBV7-8, with 9 bases that match TRBD1. With 5 bases clipped from V and 5 bases from J, the junction kept 10 bases outside the gene matches. The CDR3 is made up of 16 amino acids. Germline CDR1 reads SGHVS; CDR2 reads FQNEAQ. The CDR3 here is CASSPDRGGGHQPQHF. In DNA form, the CDR3 reads TGTGCCAGCAGCCCGGACAGGGGAGGGGGCCATCAGCCCCAGCATTTT.

The V and J genes are TRBV9 and TRBJ1-1; D remains unclear. CDR3 length: 13 residues. CDR1 is SGDLS and CDR2 is YYNGEE in the germline V gene. Trimming stripped 0 bases from V and 7 bases from J, with 10 bases between. The CDR3 nucleotides are TGTGCCAGCAGCGTAGGGGCCGAGGGTGAAGCTTTCTTT. This codes for CASSVGAEGEAFF.

The CDR3 protein is CASSYNRYYEQYF. CDR3 DNA sequence: TGTGCCAGCAGTTACAACAGGTACTACGAGCAGTACTTC. The genes are TRBV6-5 and TRBJ2-5; the D gene is possibly TRBD1 (5 bases). Gene TRBJ2-7 matches the end of the DNA better, so the J call may be wrong. The CDR3 is 13 residues long. In germline, CDR1 is MNHEY, CDR2 SVGAGI.

The chain combines TRBV6-5 with TRBJ1-4, with D possibly being TRBD1 (6 bases). The germline gives CDR1 MNHEY, CDR2 SVGAGI. The CDR3 spans 14 residues. Trimming cost V 5 bases and J 8 bases, with 15 bases left between them. The CDR3 loop is CASSATHTGEKLFF. The DNA of the CDR3 is TGTGCCAGCAGTGCGACACACACAGGGGAAAAACTGTTTTTT.

The chain is built from TRBV13 and TRBJ2-1, with 7 positions matching TRBD1. The ends lost 5 bases at V and 7 bases at J; junction bases unmatched: 14. The CDR3 runs to 16 residues. Germline V gene lookup returns CDR1 PRHDT and CDR2 FYEKMQ (reference sequence). The CDR3 region is CASSADRVLTTNEQFF. CDR3 in DNA: TGTGCCAGCAGCGCCGACAGGGTTCTAACAACGAATGAGCAGTTCTTC. Complete variable domain (other parts from reference TRBV13 and TRBJ2-1): AAGVIQSPRHLIKEKRETATLKCYPIPRHDTVYWYQQGPGQDPQFLISFYEKMQSDKGSIPDRFSAQQFSDYHSELNMSSLELGDSALYFCASSADRVLTTNEQFFGPGTRLTVL.

The V call is TRBV6-5, the J call TRBJ2-5, with D possibly being TRBD2 (6 bases). Germline V CDR1 and CDR2: MNHEY, SVGAGI. CDR3 length: 14 amino acids. V lost 0 bases and J lost 7, with 12 bases in between. This chain's CDR3 is CASSYSWGDGTQYF. CDR3 sequence (DNA): TGTGCCAGCAGTTACTCGTGGGGGGACGGGACCCAGTACTTC.

This chain links TRBV27 with TRBJ1-2, with TRBD1 matching over 7 bases. V gave up 5 bases and J gave up 4 bases; unmatched junction bases: 13. The length of the CDR3 is 16 residues. Germline V gene sequence: CDR1 MNHEY, CDR2 SMNVEV (reference sequence). CDR3: CASSATGTEALYGYTF. As DNA, the CDR3 is TGTGCCAGCAGTGCCACCGGGACAGAGGCCCTCTATGGCTACACCTTC.

In nucleotides, the CDR3 is TGTGCCAGCAGCAGGCAGGAGGGCACTGAAGCTTTCTTT. This codes for CASSRQEGTEAFF. The rearrangement uses TRBV21-1 and TRBJ1-1. TRBV21-1 is described as a pseudogene. The CDR3 has 13 amino acids.

CDR3 in amino acids: CASSADYGYTF. CDR3 in DNA: TGTGCCAGCTCGGCTGACTATGGCTACACCTTC. V and J are TRBV18 and TRBJ1-2; D ambiguous. CDR3 length: 11 residues. Germline V gives CDR1 KGHSH, CDR2 LQKENI. V lost 6 bases and J 3 bases, leaving 5 bases between the germline ends.

Worth noting for this clone: The junction does not match germline at one end; this may be a read error. The sample has other DNA sequences that encode this CDR3 too. This chain links TRBV30 with TRBJ1-6; D is undetermined. The CDR3 totals 13 residues. In germline, CDR1 is GTSNPN, CDR2 SVGIG (reference sequence). CDR3 sequence reads: CAWSLRGDSPLHF. The CDR3 DNA follows: TGTGCCTGGAGTTTGAGAGGTGATTCGCCCCTCCACTTT.

The V and J genes are TRBV6-6 and TRBJ1-1, with 10 bases that match TRBD1. J was trimmed by 3 bases and V by 6 bases; bases with no gene match: 4. Per germline, CDR1 MNHNY and CDR2 SVGAGI (reference sequence). This CDR3 spans 14 amino acids. The CDR3 nucleotides read TGTGCCAGCAGCGGACAGGGGGTGCACACTGAAGCTTTCTTT. This translates into CASSGQGVHTEAFF.

The chain joins TRBV5-4 to TRBJ2-1, with D possibly being TRBD2 (7 bases). Germline-derived CDR1 and CDR2 are SGHNT and YYREEE (reference sequence). Between the trimmed V and J ends, which lost 1 base and 8 bases, there was a span of 13 bases. The CDR3 runs to 14 residues. This chain's CDR3 is CASSLPEGGDEQFF. CDR3 nucleotide sequence: TGTGCCAGCAGCTTGCCGGAAGGGGGGGATGAGCAGTTCTTC.

This chain joins TRBV2 and TRBJ1-6; perhaps TRBD1 as D (5 bases). Germline V CDR1 and CDR2: SNHLY, FYNNEI. The V gene lost 5 bases and the J gene lost 10 bases, with 18 bases spanning the gap. This CDR3 has 15 amino acids. DNA of the CDR3: TGTGCCAGCAGTAAATCAGGGAGGTCGATCTCACCCCTCCACTTT. Translation: CASSKSGRSISPLHF.